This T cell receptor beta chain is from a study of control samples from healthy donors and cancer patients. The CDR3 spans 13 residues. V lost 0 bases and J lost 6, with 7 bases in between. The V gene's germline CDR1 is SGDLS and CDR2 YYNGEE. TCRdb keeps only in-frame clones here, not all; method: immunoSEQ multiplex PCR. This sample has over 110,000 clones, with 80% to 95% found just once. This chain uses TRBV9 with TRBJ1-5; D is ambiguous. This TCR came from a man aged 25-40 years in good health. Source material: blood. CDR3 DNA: TGTGCCAGCAGCGTAGGGGGAAGTCAGCCCCAGCATTTT. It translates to CASSVGGSQPQHF. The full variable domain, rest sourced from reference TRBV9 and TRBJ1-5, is DSGVTQTPKHLITATGQRVTLRCSPRSGDLSVYWYQQSLDQGLQFLIQYYNGEERAKGNILERFSAQQFPDLHSELNLSSLELGDSALYFCASSVGGSQPQHFGDGTRLSIL.